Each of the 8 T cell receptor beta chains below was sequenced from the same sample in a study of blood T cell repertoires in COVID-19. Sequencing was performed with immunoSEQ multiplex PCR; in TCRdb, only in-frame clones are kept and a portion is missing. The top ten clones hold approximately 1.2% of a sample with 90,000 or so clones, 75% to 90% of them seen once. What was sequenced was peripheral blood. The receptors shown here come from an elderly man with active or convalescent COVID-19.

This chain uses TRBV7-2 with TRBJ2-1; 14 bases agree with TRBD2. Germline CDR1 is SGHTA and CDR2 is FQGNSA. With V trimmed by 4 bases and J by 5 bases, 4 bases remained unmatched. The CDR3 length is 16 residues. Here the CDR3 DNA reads TGTGCCAGCAGCTACGGGACTAGCGGGAGTCACAATGAGCAGTTCTTC. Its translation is CASSYGTSGSHNEQFF.

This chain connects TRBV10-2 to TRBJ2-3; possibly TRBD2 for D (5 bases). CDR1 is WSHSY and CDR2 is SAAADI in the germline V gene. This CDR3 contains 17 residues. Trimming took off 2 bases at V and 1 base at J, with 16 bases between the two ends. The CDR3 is CASSEPLASVGTDTQYF. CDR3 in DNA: TGCGCCAGCAGTGAGCCCCTAGCTTCTGTCGGCACAGATACGCAGTATTTT.

CDR3 sequence reads: CASSFSGTNTGELFF. CDR3 bases: TGTGCCAGCAGCTTTAGCGGAACGAACACCGGGGAGCTGTTTTTT. This rearrangement joins TRBV5-5 to TRBJ2-2, with D tentatively TRBD2 (6 bases). V lost 2 bases and J lost 0, with 8 bases in between. CDR3 length equals 15 residues. Germline V gene data show CDR1 as SGHKS and CDR2 as YYEKEE (reference sequence).

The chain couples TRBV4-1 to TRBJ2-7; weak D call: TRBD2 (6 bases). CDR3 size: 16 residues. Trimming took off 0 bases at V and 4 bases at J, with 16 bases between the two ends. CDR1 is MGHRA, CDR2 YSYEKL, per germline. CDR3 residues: CASSQDLRGRLYEQYF. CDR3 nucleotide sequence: TGCGCCAGCAGCCAAGATCTACGAGGGAGGTTATACGAGCAGTACTTC.

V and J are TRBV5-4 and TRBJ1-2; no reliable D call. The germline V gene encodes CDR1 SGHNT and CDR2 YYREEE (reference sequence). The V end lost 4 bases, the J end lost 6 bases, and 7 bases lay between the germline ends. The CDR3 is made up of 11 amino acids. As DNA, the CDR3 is TGTGCCAGCAGCCCCGGGGATGGCTACACCTTC. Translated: CASSPGDGYTF.

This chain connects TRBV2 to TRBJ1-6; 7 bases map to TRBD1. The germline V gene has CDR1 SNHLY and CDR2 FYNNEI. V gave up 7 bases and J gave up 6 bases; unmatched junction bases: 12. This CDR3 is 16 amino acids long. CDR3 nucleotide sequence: TGTGCCAGCATCCTCGAACAGGGGATCGGTAATTCACCCCTCCACTTT. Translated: CASILEQGIGNSPLHF.

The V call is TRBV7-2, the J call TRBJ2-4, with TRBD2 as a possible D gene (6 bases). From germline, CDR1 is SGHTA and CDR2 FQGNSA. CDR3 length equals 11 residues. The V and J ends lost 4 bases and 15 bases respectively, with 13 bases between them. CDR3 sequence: CASSSPGTLYF. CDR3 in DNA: TGTGCCAGCAGCTCACCCGGGACTTTGTACTTC. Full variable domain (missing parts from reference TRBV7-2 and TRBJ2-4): GAGVSQSPSNKVTEKGKDVELRCDPISGHTALYWYRQSLGQGLEFLIYFQGNSAPDKSGLPSDRFSAERTGGSVSTLTIQRTQQEDSAVYLCASSSPGTLYFGAGTRLSVL.

The CDR3 is CASSPLPAGDPLGYTF. Here the CDR3 DNA reads TGTGCCAGCTCACCGCTACCTGCAGGCGACCCCCTGGGCTACACCTTC. The J gene is TRBJ1-2, the V gene TRBV18; D gene unclear. The CDR3 contains 16 residues. Germline CDR1 is KGHSH and CDR2 is LQKENI. The V end lost 3 bases, the J end lost 8 bases, and 22 bases lay between the germline ends.